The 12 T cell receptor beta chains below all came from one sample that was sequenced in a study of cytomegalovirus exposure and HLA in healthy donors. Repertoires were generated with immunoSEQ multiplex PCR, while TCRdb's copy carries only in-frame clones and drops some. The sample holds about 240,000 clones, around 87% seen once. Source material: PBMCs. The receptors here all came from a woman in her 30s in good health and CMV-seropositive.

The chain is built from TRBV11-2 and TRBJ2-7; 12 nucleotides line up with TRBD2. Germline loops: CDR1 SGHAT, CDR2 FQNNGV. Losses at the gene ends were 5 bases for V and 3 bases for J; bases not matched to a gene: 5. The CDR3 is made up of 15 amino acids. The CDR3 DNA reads TGTGCCAGCAGCCATCGACTAGCGGGAGACTACGAGCAGTACTTC. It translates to CASSHRLAGDYEQYF.

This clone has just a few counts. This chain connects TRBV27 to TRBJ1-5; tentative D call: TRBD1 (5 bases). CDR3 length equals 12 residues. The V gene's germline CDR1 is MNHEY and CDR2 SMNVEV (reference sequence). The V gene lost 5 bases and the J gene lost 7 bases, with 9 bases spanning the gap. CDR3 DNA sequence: TGTGCCAGCAGTCCGCCAGGGCAGCCCCAGCATTTT. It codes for CASSPPGQPQHF.

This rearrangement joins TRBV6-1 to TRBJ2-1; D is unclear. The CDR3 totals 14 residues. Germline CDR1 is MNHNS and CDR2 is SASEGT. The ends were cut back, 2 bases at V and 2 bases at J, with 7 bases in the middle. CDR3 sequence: CASSEPFPYNEQFF. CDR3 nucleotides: TGTGCCAGCAGTGAACCATTCCCCTACAATGAGCAGTTCTTC.

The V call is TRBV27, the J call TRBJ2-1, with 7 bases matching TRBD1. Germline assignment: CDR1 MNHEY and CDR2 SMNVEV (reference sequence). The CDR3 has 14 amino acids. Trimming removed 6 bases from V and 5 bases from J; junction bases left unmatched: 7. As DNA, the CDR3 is TGTGCCAGCAGCCCGGGACAGCGAAACAATGAGCAGTTCTTC. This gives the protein CASSPGQRNNEQFF.

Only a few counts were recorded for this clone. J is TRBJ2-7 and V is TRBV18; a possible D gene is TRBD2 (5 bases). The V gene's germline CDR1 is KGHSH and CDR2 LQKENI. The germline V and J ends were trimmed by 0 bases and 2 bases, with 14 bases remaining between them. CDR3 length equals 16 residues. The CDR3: CASSPPTGLSTYEQYF. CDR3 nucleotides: TGTGCCAGCTCACCACCGACGGGGTTGAGTACCTACGAGCAGTACTTC.

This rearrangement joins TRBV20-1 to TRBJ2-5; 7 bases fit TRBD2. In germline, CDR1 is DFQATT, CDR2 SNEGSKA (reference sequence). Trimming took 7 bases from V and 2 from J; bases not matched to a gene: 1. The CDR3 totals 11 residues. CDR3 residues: CSELAQETQYF. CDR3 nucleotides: TGCAGTGAACTAGCGCAAGAGACCCAGTACTTC.

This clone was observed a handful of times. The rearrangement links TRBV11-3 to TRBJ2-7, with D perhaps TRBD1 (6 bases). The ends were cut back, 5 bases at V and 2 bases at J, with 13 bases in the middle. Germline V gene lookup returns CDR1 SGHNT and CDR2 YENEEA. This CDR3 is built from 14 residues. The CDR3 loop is CASSPPGDPYEQYF. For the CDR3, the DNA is TGTGCCAGCAGCCCTCCAGGGGACCCCTACGAGCAGTACTTC.

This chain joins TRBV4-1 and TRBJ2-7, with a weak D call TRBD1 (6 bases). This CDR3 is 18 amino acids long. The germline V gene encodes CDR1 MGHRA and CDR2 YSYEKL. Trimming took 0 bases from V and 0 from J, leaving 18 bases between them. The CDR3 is CASSQDEGAGTFSYEQYF. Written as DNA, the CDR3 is TGCGCCAGCAGCCAAGATGAGGGTGCCGGGACATTCTCCTACGAGCAGTACTTC.

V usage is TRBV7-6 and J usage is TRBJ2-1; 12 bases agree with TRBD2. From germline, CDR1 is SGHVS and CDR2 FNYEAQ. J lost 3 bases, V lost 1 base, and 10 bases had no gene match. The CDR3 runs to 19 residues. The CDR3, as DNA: TGTGCCAGCAGCTTAGAAGGACTAGCGGGAAACTTCTTCTACAATGAGCAGTTCTTC. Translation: CASSLEGLAGNFFYNEQFF.

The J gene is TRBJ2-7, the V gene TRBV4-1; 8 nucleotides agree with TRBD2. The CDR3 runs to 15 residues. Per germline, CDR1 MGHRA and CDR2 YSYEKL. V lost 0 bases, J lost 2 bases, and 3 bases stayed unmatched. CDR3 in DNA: TGCGCCAGCAGCCAAGATGAACTAGCGGCCTACGAGCAGTACTTC. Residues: CASSQDELAAYEQYF.

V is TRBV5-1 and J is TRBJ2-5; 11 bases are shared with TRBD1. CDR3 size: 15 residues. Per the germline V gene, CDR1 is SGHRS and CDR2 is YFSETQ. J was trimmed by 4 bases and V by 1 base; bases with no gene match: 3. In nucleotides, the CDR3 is TGCGCCAGCAGCTTGCGCGGACAGGGGGCAGAGACCCAGTACTTC. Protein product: CASSLRGQGAETQYF. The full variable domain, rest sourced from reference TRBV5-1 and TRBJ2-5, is KAGVTQTPRYLIKTRGQQVTLSCSPISGHRSVSWYQQTPGQGLQFLFEYFSETQRNKGNFPGRFSGRQFSNSRSEMNVSTLELGDSALYLCASSLRGQGAETQYFGPGTRLLVL.

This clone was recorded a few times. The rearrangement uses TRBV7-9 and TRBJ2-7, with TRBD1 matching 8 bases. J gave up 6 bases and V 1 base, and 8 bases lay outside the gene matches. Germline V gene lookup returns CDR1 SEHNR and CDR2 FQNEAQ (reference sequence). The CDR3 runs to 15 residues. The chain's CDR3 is CASSLDAGGGFEQYF. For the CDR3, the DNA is TGTGCCAGCAGCTTAGATGCAGGGGGCGGTTTCGAGCAGTACTTC.